These T cell receptor beta chains were read from a single sample in a study of somatic mutations in cytotoxic T cells in rheumatoid arthritis. Measured with immunoSEQ multiplex PCR; TCRdb has only the in-frame clones, and not every one. This table has tens of thousands of clones, over 80% appearing once. The sequencing sample was made of CD8+ T cells sorted from blood. Source of these receptors: an adult with rheumatoid arthritis. CDR3s leave out the opening cysteine and the closing phenylalanine or tryptophan.

V gene: TRBV5-5
CDR3 protein: ASSFDGGATGYEKLF

V gene: TRBV5-1
CDR3 protein: ARGYGYT

V gene: TRBV18
CDR3 protein: ASSPDLYYEQY

V gene: TRBV28
CDR3 protein: ASSLWGENTEAF

V gene: TRBV13
CDR3 protein: ASSKRGFGIYEQY

V gene: TRBV30
CDR3 protein: AWSESANTGELF

V gene: TRBV10-3
CDR3 protein: AISELETGANVLT

V gene: TRBV5-1
CDR3 protein: ASSLDWRGKLF

V gene: TRBV7-9
CDR3 protein: ASSLPGVGELF

V gene: TRBV27
CDR3 protein: ASSLSWGQGVAYGYT

V gene: TRBV27
CDR3 protein: ASSFLLAGGAGELF

V gene: TRBV28
CDR3 protein: ASSFLNDNQPQH

V gene: TRBV7-9
CDR3 protein: ASSFGDQPQH

V gene: TRBV27
CDR3 protein: ASSPLSRNYEQY

V gene: TRBV27
CDR3 protein: ASSLTSGTIYEQY

V gene: TRBV28
CDR3 protein: ASSPPPSSYNEQF

V gene: TRBV28
CDR3 protein: ASSFNADTQY

V gene: TRBV7-2
CDR3 protein: ASSPGQGGYGYT

V gene: TRBV2
CDR3 protein: ASTRGTDNTDTQY

V gene: TRBV9
CDR3 protein: ASSVGGGGTDTQY

V gene: TRBV5-6
CDR3 protein: ASSFGGYNQPQH